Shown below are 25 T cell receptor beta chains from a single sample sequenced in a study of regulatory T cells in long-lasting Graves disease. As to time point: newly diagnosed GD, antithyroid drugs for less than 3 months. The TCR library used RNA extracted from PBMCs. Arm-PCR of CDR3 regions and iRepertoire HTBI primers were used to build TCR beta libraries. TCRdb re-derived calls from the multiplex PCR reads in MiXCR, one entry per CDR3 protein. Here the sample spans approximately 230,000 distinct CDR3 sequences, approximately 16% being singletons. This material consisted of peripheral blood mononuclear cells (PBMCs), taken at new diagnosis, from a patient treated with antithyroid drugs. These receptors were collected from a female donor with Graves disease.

The CDR3 nucleotides read TGTGCCAGTAGTCGACAGGGCAATGAGCAGTTCTTC. Its translation: CASSRQGNEQFF. The V gene is TRBV19, the J gene TRBJ2-1; 7 nucleotides agree with TRBD1. J gave up 6 bases and V 5 bases, and 1 base lay outside the gene matches. This CDR3 is built from 12 residues. Germline CDR1 and CDR2: LNHDA and SQIVND (reference sequence).

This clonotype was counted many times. In nucleotides, the CDR3 is TGTGCCAGCAAGACTGAGGACGTCTCCTACGAGCAGTACTTC. Residues: CASKTEDVSYEQYF. The chain joins TRBV6-1 to TRBJ2-7; D unresolved. This CDR3 is 14 amino acids long. The V gene's germline CDR1 is MNHNS and CDR2 SASEGT. Trimming took 7 bases from V and 0 from J, leaving 13 bases between them.

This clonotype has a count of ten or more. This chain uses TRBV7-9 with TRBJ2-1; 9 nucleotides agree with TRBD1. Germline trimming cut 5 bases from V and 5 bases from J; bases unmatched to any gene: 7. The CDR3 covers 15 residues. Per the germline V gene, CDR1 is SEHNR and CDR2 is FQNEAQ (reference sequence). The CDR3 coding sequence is TGTGCCAGCAGCACCCCGGGACAGGGAGACAATGAGCAGTTCTTC. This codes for CASSTPGQGDNEQFF. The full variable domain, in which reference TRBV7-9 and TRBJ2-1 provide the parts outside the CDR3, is DTGVSQNPRHKITKRGQNVTFRCDPISEHNRLYWYRQTLGQGPEFLTYFQNEAQLEKSRLLSDRFSAERPKGSFSTLEIQRTEQGDSAMYLCASSTPGQGDNEQFFGPGTRLTVL.

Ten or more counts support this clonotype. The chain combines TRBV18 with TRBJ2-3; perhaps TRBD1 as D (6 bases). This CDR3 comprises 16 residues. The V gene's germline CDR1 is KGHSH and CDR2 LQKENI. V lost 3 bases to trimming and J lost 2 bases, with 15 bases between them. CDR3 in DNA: TGTGCCAGCTCACCCTCGTTGGGGGCCCTCACAGATACGCAGTATTTT. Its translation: CASSPSLGALTDTQYF.

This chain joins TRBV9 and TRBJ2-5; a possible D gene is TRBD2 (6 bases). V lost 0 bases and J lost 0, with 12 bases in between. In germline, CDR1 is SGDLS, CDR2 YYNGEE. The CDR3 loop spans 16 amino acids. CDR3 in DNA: TGTGCCAGCAGCGTAGGGGACTCTCTGTACCAAGAGACCCAGTACTTC. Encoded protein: CASSVGDSLYQETQYF.

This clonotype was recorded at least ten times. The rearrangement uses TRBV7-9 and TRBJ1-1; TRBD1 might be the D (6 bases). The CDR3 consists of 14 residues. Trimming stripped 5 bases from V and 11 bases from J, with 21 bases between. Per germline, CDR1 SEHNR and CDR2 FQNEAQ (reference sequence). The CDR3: CASSAQGTGSGAFF. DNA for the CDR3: TGTGCCAGCAGCGCACAGGGAACGGGGAGCGGGGCTTTCTTT.

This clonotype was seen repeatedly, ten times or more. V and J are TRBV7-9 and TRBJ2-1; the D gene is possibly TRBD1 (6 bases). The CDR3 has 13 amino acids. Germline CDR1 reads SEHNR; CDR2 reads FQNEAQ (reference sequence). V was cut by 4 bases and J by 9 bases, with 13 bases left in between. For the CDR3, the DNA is TGTGCCAGCAGCTCTACAGGGAGTACTGAGCAGTTCTTC. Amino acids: CASSSTGSTEQFF.

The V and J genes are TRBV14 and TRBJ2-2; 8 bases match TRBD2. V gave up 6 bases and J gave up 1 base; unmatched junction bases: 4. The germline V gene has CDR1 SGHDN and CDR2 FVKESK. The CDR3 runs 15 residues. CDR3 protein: CASSPGLVNTGELFF. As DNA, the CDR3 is TGTGCCAGCAGTCCGGGACTAGTGAACACCGGGGAGCTGTTTTTT.

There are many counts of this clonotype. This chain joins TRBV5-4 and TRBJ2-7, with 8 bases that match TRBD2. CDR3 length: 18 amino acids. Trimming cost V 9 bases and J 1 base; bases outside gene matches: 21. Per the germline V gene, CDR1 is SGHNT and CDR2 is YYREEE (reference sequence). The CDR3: CATQRAAGVGGRSYEQYF. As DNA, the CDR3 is TGTGCCACCCAGCGGGCAGCGGGAGTGGGGGGCAGGTCCTACGAGCAGTACTTC.

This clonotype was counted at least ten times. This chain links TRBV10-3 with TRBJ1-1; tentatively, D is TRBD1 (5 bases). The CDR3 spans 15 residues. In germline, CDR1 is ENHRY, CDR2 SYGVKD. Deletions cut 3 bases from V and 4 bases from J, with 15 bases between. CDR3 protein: CAISEGFGGATEAFF. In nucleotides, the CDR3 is TGTGCCATCAGTGAAGGGTTCGGCGGGGCCACTGAAGCTTTCTTT.

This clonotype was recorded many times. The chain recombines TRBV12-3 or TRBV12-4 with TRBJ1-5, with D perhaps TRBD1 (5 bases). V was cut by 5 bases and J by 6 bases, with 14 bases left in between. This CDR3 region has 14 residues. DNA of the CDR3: TGTGCCAGCAGTCTAAGGGGCTCCCCTCAGCCCCAGCATTTT. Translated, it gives CASSLRGSPQPQHF.

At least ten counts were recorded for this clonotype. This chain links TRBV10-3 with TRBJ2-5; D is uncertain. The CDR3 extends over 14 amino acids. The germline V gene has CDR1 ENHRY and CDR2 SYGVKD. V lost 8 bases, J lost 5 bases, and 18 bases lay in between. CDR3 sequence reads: CAIGPESAAETQYF. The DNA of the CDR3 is TGTGCCATCGGGCCCGAGTCGGCGGCTGAGACCCAGTACTTC.

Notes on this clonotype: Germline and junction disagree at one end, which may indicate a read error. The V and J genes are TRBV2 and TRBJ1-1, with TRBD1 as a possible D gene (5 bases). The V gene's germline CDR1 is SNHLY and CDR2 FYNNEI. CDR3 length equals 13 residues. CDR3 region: CASSPQVGTEASF. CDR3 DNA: TGTGCCAGCAGTCCACAGGTTGGGACTGAAGCTTCCTTT.

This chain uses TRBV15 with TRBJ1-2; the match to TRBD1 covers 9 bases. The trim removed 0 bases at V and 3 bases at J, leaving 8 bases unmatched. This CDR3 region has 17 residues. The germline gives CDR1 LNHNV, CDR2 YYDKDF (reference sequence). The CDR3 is CATSREIWTGEDYGYTF. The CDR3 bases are TGTGCCACCAGCAGAGAAATATGGACAGGGGAGGACTATGGCTACACCTTC.

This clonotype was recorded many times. As DNA, the CDR3 is TGTGCCAGCAGCTCAGCGGGAGGGGCGGAGACCCAGTACTTC. Translating gives CASSSAGGAETQYF. The rearrangement uses TRBV13 and TRBJ2-5; 10 nucleotides agree with TRBD2. CDR1 and CDR2 (germline): PRHDT, FYEKMQ (reference sequence). After removal of 4 bases from V and 5 bases from J, the junction contained 4 bases not matched to a gene. The CDR3 loop spans 14 amino acids.

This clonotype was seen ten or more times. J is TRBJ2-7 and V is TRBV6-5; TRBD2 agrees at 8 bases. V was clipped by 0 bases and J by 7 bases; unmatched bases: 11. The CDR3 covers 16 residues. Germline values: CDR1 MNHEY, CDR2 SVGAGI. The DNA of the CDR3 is TGTGCCAGCAGTTACTCCCCCCCGGGGGGGGCGAGTGAGCAGTACTTC. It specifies CASSYSPPGGASEQYF.

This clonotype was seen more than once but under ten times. For the CDR3, the DNA is TGTGCCAGCAGCACCGCCGGCCCGTCGAGAGAGCAGTTCTTC. Translation gives CASSTAGPSREQFF. The chain joins TRBV7-2 to TRBJ2-1; D gene ambiguous. The germline CDR1 and CDR2 sequences are SGHTA and FQGNSA. Trimming pared 5 bases from V and 10 bases from J, leaving 18 bases between. The CDR3 is 14 residues long.

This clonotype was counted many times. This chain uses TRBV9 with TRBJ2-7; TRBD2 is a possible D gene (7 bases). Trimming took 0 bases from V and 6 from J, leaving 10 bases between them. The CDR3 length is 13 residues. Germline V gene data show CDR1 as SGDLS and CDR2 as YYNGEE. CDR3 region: CASSVGGGSEQYF. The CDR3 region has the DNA TGTGCCAGCAGCGTAGGGGGGGGCTCCGAGCAGTACTTC.

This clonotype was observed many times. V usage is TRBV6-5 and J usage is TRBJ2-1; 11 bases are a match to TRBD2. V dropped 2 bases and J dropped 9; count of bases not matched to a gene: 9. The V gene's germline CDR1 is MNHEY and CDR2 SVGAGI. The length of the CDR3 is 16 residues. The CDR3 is CASSYHGLAGGAEQFF. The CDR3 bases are TGTGCCAGCAGTTACCACGGACTAGCGGGTGGGGCTGAGCAGTTCTTC.

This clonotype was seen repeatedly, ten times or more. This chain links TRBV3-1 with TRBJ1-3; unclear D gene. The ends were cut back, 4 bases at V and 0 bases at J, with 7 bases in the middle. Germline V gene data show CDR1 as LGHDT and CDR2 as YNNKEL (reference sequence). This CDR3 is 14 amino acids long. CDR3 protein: CASSPLYSGNTIYF. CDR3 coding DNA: TGTGCCAGCAGCCCCCTGTACTCTGGAAACACCATATATTTT. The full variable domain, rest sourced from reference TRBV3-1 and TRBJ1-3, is DTAVSQTPKYLVTQMGNDKSIKCEQNLGHDTMYWYKQDSKKFLKIMFSYNNKELIINETVPNRFSPKSPDKAHLNLHINSLELGDSAVYFCASSPLYSGNTIYFGEGSWLTVV.

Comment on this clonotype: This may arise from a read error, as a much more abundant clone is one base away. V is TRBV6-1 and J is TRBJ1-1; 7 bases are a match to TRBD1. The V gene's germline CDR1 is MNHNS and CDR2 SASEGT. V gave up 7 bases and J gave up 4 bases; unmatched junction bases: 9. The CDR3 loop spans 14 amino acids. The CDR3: CASTPGGESTEAFF. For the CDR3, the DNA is TGTGCCAGCACTCCAGGGGGGGAGAGCACTGAAGCTTTCTTT.

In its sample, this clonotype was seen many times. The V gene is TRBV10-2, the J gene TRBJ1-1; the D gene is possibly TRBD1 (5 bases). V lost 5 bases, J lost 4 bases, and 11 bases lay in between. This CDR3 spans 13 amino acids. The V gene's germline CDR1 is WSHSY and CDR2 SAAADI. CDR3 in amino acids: CASSPQGRTEAFF. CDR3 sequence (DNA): TGCGCCAGCAGTCCTCAGGGACGCACTGAAGCTTTCTTT.

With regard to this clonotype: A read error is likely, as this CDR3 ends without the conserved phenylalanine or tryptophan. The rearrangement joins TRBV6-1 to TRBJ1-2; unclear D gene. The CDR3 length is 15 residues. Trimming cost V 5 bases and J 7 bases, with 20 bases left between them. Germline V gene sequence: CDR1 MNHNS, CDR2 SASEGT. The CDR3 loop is CASSPLPELHLGYTL. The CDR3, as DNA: TGTGCCAGCAGTCCTCTGCCGGAACTTCATCTTGGCTACACCCTC.

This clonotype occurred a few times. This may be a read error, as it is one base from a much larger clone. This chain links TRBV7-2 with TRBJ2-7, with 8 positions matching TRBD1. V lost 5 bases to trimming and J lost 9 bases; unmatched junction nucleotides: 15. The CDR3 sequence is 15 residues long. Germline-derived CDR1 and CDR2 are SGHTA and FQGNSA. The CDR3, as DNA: TGTGCCAGCAGCAGAGCAGGGACAGGCTACGGGGGGCAGTACTTC. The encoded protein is CASSRAGTGYGGQYF.

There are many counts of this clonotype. CDR3: CASSLSGSMNTEAFF. The CDR3 bases are TGTGCCAGCAGTTTATCGGGTAGCATGAACACTGAAGCTTTCTTT. The rearrangement uses TRBV28 and TRBJ1-1, with D unresolved. Germline V lookup: CDR1 MDHEN, CDR2 SYDVKM. The length of the CDR3 is 15 residues. With 1 base removed from V and 0 bases from J, the gap between germline ends came to 9 bases.